These T cell receptor beta chains were read from a single sample in a study of blood T cells in healthy people across ages. TCRdb recomputed calls from the 5' RACE reads with MiXCR, one row per CDR3 protein. Among 650,000 or so distinct CDR3 sequences, around 50% were seen once, and the ten largest hold roughly 14%. Material for sequencing was blood. These receptors were taken from an elderly woman in good health. CDR3s include the opening cysteine and the closing phenylalanine or tryptophan. The D gene is left open where the match is weak. Where a row states a size, it is once, few, many or the class of an expanded clone; other rows omit it.

D,size,V,J,CDR3,DNA
-,-,TRBV5-1,TRBJ2-2,CVSSRGTGTGELFF,TGCGTCAGCAGCCGAGGCACGGGCACCGGGGAGCTGTTTTTT
TRBD1,many,TRBV29-1,TRBJ1-2,CSVAYRGLYGYTF,TGCAGCGTTGCATACAGGGGCCTCTATGGCTACACCTTC
TRBD1,-,TRBV2,TRBJ2-2,CASRETGTTGELFF,TGTGCCAGCAGGGAGACAGGGACCACCGGGGAGCTGTTTTTT
-,-,TRBV2,TRBJ2-7,CASSEGGGAYEQYF,TGTGCCAGCAGTGAAGGGGGCGGGGCGTACGAGCAGTACTTC
TRBD1,-,TRBV20-1,TRBJ2-2,CSASDRGGLAGELFF,TGCAGTGCTAGTGACAGGGGCGGTTTAGCCGGGGAGCTGTTTTTT
-,few,TRBV30,TRBJ2-3,CAWSREAGSTDTQYF,TGTGCCTGGAGTAGGGAGGCGGGGAGCACAGATACGCAGTATTTT
-,-,TRBV6-2/TRBV6-3,TRBJ2-5,CASSYQPETQYF,TGTGCCAGCAGTTACCAGCCAGAGACCCAGTACTTC
TRBD1,few,TRBV7-9,TRBJ2-1,CASSCTGVFSIDEQFF,TGTGCCAGCAGTTGTACAGGGGTTTTTTCTATAGATGAGCAGTTCTTC
TRBD2,-,TRBV18,TRBJ2-1,CASLGASGGIEQFF,TGTGCCAGCTTGGGGGCTAGCGGGGGAATTGAGCAGTTCTTC
-,-,TRBV12-3/TRBV12-4,TRBJ1-4,CASSLSEKLFF,TGTGCCAGCAGTTTGAGTGAAAAACTGTTTTTT
TRBD2,few,TRBV12-3/TRBV12-4,TRBJ2-7,CASSLGLAGASSYNEQYF,TGTGCCAGCAGTTTGGGACTAGCGGGAGCGAGCTCCTACAATGAGCAGTACTTC
-,-,TRBV4-1,TRBJ2-1,CASSQGGHEQFF,TGCGCCAGCAGCCAAGGTGGCCATGAGCAGTTCTTC
-,-,TRBV15,TRBJ2-7,CATSRDYGGVYPHEQYF,TGTGCCACCAGCAGAGATTATGGGGGAGTATATCCCCACGAGCAGTACTTC
-,-,TRBV6-5,TRBJ2-2,CASSYPTKLFF,TGTGCCAGCAGTTACCCTACGAAGCTGTTTTTT
-,-,TRBV5-1,TRBJ1-4,CASSLEPSNEKLFF,TGCGCCAGCAGCTTGGAACCGAGTAATGAAAAACTGTTTTTT
-,-,TRBV7-9,TRBJ1-1,CASSPQAGIVGTEAFF,TGTGCCAGCAGCCCACAGGCAGGGATTGTAGGCACTGAAGCTTTCTTT
-,-,TRBV15,TRBJ1-2,CATSRDQSGGYTF,TGTGCCACCAGCAGAGATCAGAGCGGGGGCTACACCTTC